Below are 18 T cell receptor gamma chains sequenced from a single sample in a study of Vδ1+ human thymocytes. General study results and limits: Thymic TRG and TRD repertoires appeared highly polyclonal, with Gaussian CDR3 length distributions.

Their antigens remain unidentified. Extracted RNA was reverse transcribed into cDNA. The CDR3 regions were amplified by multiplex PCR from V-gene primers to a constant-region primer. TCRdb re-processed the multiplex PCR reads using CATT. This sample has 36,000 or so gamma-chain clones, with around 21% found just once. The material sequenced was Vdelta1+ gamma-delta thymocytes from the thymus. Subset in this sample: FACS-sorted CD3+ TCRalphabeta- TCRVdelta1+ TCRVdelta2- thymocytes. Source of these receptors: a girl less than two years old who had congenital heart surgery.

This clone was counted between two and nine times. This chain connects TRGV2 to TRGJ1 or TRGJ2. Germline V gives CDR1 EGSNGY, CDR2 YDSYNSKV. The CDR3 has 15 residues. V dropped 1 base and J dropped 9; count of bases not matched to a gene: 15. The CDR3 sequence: CATWDGKMGKSKKLF. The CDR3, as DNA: TGTGCCACCTGGGACGGAAAAATGGGTAAGAGTAAGAAACTCTTT.

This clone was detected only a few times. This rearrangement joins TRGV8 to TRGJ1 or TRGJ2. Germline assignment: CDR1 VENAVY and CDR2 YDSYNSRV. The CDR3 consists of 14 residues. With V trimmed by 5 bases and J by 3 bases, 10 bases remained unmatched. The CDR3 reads CATWGPSGYYKKLF. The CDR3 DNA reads TGTGCCACCTGGGGCCCGTCTGGTTATTATAAGAAACTCTTT.

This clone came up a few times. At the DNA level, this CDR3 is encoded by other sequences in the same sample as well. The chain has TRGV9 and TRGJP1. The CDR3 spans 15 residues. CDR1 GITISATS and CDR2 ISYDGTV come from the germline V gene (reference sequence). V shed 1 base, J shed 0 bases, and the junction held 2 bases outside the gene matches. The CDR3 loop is CALWEVNTTGWFKIF. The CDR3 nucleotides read TGTGCCTTGTGGGAGGTAAATACCACTGGTTGGTTCAAGATATTT.

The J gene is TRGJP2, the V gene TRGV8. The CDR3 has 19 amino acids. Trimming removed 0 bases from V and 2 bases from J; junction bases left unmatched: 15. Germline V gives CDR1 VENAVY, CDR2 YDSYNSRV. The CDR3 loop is CATWDRPRRNQSSDWIKTF. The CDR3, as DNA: TGTGCCACCTGGGATAGGCCCAGGCGCAATCAAAGTAGTGATTGGATCAAGACGTTT.

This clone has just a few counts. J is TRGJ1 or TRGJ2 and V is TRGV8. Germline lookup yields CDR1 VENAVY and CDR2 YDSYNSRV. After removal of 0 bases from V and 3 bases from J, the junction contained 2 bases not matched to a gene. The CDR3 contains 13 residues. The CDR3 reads CATWDRTYYKKLF. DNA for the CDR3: TGTGCCACCTGGGATAGGACTTATTATAAGAAACTCTTT.

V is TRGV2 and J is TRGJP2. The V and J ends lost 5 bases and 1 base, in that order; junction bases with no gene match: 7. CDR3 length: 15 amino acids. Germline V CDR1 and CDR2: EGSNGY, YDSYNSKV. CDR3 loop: CATWVQCSSDWIKTF. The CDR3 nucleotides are TGTGCCACCTGGGTGCAGTGTAGTAGTGATTGGATCAAGACGTTT.

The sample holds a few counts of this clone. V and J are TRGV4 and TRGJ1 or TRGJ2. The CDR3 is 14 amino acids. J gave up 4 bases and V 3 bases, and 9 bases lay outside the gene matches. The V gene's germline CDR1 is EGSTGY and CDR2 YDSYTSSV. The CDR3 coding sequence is TGTGCCACCTGGGATACCCGGAGCTATTATAAGAAACTCTTT. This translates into CATWDTRSYYKKLF.

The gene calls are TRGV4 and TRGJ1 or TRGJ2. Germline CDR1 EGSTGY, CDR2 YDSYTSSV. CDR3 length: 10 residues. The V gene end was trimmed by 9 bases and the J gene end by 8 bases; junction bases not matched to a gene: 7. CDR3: CATTLHKKLF. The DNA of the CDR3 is TGTGCCACCACGCTCCATAAGAAACTCTTT.

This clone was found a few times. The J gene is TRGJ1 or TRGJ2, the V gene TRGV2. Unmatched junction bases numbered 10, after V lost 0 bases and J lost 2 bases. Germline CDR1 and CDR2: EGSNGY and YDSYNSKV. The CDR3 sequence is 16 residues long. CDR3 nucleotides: TGTGCCACCTGGGACGGGCGAGTACCCTATTATTATAAGAAACTCTTT. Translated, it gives CATWDGRVPYYYKKLF.

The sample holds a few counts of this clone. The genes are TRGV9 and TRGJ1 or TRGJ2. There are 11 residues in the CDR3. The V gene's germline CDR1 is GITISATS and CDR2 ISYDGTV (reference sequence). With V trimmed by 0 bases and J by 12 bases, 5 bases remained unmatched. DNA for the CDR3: TGTGCCTTGTGGGAGGTGCAATTGAAACTCTTT. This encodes CALWEVQLKLF.

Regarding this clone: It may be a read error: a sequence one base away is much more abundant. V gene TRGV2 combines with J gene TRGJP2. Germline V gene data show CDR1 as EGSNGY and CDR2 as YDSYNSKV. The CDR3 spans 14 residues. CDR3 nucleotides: TGTGCCACCTGGGACGGGCCTAGTGGTTGGATCAAGACGTTT. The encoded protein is CATWDGPSGWIKTF.

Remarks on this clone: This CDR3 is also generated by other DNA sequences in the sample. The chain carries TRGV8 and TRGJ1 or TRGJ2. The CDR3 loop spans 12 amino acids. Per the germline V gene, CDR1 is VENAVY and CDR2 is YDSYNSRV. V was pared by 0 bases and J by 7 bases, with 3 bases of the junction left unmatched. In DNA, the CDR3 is TGTGCCACCTGGGATAGGGGCTATAAGAAACTCTTT. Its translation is CATWDRGYKKLF.

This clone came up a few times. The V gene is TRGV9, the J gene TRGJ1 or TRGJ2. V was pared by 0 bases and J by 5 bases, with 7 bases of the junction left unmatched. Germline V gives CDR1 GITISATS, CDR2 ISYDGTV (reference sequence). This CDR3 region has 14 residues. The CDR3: CALWEVAVDYKKLF. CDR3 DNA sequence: TGTGCCTTGTGGGAGGTGGCCGTGGATTATAAGAAACTCTTT.

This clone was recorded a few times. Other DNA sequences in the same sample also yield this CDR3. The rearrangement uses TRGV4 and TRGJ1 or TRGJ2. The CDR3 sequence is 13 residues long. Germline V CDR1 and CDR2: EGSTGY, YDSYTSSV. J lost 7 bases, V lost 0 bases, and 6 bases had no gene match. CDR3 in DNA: TGTGCCACCTGGGATGGGCCCCGCTATAAGAAACTCTTT. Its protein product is CATWDGPRYKKLF.

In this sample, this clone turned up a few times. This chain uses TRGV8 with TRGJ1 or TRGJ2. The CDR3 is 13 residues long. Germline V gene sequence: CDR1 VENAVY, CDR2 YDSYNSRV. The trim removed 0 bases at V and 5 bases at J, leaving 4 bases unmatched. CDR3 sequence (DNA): TGTGCCACCTGGGATAGGACCCATTATAAGAAACTCTTT. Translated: CATWDRTHYKKLF.

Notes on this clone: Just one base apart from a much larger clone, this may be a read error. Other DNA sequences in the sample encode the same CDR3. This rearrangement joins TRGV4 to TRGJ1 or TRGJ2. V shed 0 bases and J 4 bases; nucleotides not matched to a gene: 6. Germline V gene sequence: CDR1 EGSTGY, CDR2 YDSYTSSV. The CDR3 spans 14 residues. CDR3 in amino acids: CATWDGPGYYKKLF. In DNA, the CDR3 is TGTGCCACCTGGGATGGGCCAGGGTATTATAAGAAACTCTTT.

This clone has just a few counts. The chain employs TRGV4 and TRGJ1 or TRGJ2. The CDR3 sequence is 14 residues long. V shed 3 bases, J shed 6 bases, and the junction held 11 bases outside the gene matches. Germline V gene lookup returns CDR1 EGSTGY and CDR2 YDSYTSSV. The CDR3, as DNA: TGTGCCACCTGGGATCTAATTCCGGGTTATAAGAAACTCTTT. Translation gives CATWDLIPGYKKLF.

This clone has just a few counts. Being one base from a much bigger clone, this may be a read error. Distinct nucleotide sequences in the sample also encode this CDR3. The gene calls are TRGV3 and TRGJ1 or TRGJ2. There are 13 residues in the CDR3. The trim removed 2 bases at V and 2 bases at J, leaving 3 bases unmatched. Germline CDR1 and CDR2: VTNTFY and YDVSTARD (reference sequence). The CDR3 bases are TGTGCCACCTGGGACACGCATTATTATAAGAAACTCTTT. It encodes CATWDTHYYKKLF.